The T cell receptor beta chain described here comes from a study of blood T cells in healthy people across ages. Germline CDR1 reads WNHNN; CDR2 reads SYGVQD (reference sequence). The length of the CDR3 is 18 residues. Trimming shortened V by 3 bases and J by 0 bases, and 19 bases separated the two germline ends. Through a sample-barcoded 5' primer and a J-beta primer mix, a second PCR was run for roughly 7 to 12 cycles. In TCRdb, the 5' RACE reads were re-called with MiXCR into one record per CDR3 protein. There are around 1,500,000 distinct CDR3 sequences in the sample; 28% occur only once, and roughly 8.2% lies in the top ten.

Sequencing was done on a sample of blood. The chain combines TRBV10-1 with TRBJ2-3; perhaps TRBD2 as D (6 bases). The receptor was derived from a woman in her thirties in good health. CDR3 sequence (DNA): TGCGCCAGCAGTGACCCGCGGGGCCCGGTGGGGAGCACAGATACGCAGTATTTT. This codes for CASSDPRGPVGSTDTQYF.